This T cell receptor (beta chain) was found in a study of post-analysis software for immune sequencing data. Broader study findings: Patients carried 5 or 6 TRBV segments more frequently than controls did, and TRBV5-6, TRBV5-1 and TRBV20-1 were among them. Those samples that were prepared in the same batch co-clustered strongly by F measure.

In regard to this clonotype: Its antigen is still unknown.

Researchers reported that TCR beta cDNA libraries carried unique molecular identifiers. TCRdb re-called the PCR reads through MiXCR, storing one row per CDR3 protein. The data hold hundreds of thousands of distinct CDR3 sequences, with 55% to 70% observed a single time. The ends lost 6 bases at V and 11 bases at J; junction bases unmatched: 8. This CDR3 is built from 13 residues. CDR1 is DFQATT, CDR2 SNEGSKA, per germline (reference sequence). Sequencing was performed on blood. The clonotype comes from a girl aged 2-10 years with multiple sclerosis. The rearrangement links TRBV20-1 to TRBJ1-6; the match to TRBD1 covers 9 bases. CDR3 in DNA: TGCAGTGCCAGGGACAGGGAACTTCCACCCCTCCACTTT. As protein: CSARDRELPPLHF.